These 24 T cell receptor beta chains were all obtained from the same sample, sequenced in a study of blood T cells in healthy people across ages. For the second PCR, which ran for about 7 to 12 cycles, a sample-barcoded 5' primer and a J-beta primer mix were used. Each CDR3 protein gets one entry after TCRdb re-called the 5' RACE reads with MiXCR. The repertoire holds some 880,000 distinct CDR3 sequences, with about 36% as singletons. The sample consisted of blood. The receptors shown here come from a man aged 18 to 29 in good health.

The rearrangement joins TRBV3-1 to TRBJ1-2; the match to TRBD1 covers 7 bases. V lost 1 base, J lost 8 bases, and 7 bases stayed unmatched. The CDR3 has 14 residues. Germline CDR1 LGHDT, CDR2 YNNKEL (reference sequence). The CDR3 spells CASSQGDSSAGYTF. The CDR3 DNA reads TGTGCCAGCAGCCAAGGGGACAGTTCAGCCGGCTACACCTTC.

On this clonotype: Being one base from a much bigger clone, this may be a read error. The chain recombines TRBV12-3 or TRBV12-4 with TRBJ2-1, with 10 positions matching TRBD1. The DNA end lines up better with TRBJ2-7; the J call may be wrong. The CDR3 loop spans 14 amino acids. The CDR3 DNA sequence: TGTGCCAGCAGTTGGACAGGGGGAGGAAATGAGCAGTACTTC. It encodes CASSWTGGGNEQYF.

This clonotype was seen a few times. The chain couples TRBV7-3 to TRBJ2-1; 7 bases fit TRBD1. The germline gives CDR1 SGHTA, CDR2 FQGTGA. CDR3 size: 16 residues. J was trimmed by 8 bases and V by 5 bases; bases with no gene match: 15. The CDR3 coding sequence is TGTGCCAGCAGCCAGGGGGACACCGAAGACGATGATGAGCAGTTCTTC. Translating it yields CASSQGDTEDDDEQFF. The full variable domain, rest sourced from reference TRBV7-3 and TRBJ2-1, is GAGVSQTPSNKVTEKGKYVELRCDPISGHTALYWYRQSLGQGPEFLIYFQGTGAADDSGLPNDRFFAVRPEGSVSTLKIQRTERGDSAVYLCASSQGDTEDDDEQFFGPGTRLTVL.

This chain joins TRBV7-2 and TRBJ2-1; TRBD2 might be the D (5 bases). This CDR3 contains 16 residues. Germline values: CDR1 SGHTA, CDR2 FQGNSA. V lost 3 bases, J lost 0 bases, and 12 bases lay in between. The DNA for the CDR3 is TGTGCCAGCAGCTTGTTTAGCGTAAGCTCCTACAATGAGCAGTTCTTC. Amino acid sequence: CASSLFSVSSYNEQFF.

A note on this clonotype: At one end the junction does not follow the germline gene, possibly because of a read error. The chain uses TRBV14 and TRBJ2-3; D possibly corresponds to TRBD1 (7 bases). Looked up from germline, CDR1 is SGHDN and CDR2 is FVKESK. The CDR3 has 19 residues. CDR3 DNA sequence: TGTGCCAGCAGCCAATGGTCCCCCGGCGGGACAGAAGACACAGAGACGCAGTATTTT. Translation gives CASSQWSPGGTEDTETQYF.

This clonotype occurred a few times. The rearrangement joins TRBV5-1 to TRBJ2-2; the D is unclear. The CDR3 totals 16 residues. The ends were cut back, 4 bases at V and 4 bases at J, with 17 bases in the middle. Per the germline V gene, CDR1 is SGHRS and CDR2 is YFSETQ. The CDR3 reads CASSQNPLSGTGELFF. In DNA form, the CDR3 reads TGCGCCAGCAGCCAAAACCCCCTCTCGGGCACCGGGGAGCTGTTTTTT.

This clonotype was picked up many times. The chain combines TRBV12-3 or TRBV12-4 with TRBJ2-7; D is perhaps TRBD1 or TRBD2 (5 bases each). This CDR3 comprises 13 residues. With 7 bases removed from V and 3 bases from J, the gap between germline ends came to 13 bases. The CDR3 protein is CASNLGTNYEQYF. The CDR3 region has the DNA TGTGCCAGCAACCTCGGGACCAACTACGAGCAGTACTTC.

This rearrangement joins TRBV3-1 to TRBJ1-1; 7 nucleotides align to TRBD1. J lost 10 bases, V lost 4 bases, and 3 bases had no gene match. The CDR3 runs 11 residues. CDR1 is LGHDT, CDR2 YNNKEL, per germline (reference sequence). The CDR3 reads CASSRDRAAFF. CDR3 sequence (DNA): TGTGCCAGCAGCCGCGACAGGGCAGCTTTCTTT.

The rearrangement joins TRBV12-3 or TRBV12-4 to TRBJ2-4; tentatively, D is TRBD1 (5 bases). With the DNA end fitting TRBJ2-7 better, the J assignment may be wrong. The CDR3 is 14 residues long. The CDR3, as DNA: TGTGCCAGCAGTTTACAGGGTTGGTCCCACGAGCAGTACTTC. Translated, it gives CASSLQGWSHEQYF.

The V call is TRBV5-1, the J call TRBJ2-7, with 9 bases matching TRBD1. This CDR3 has 15 amino acids. Germline CDR1 SGHRS, CDR2 YFSETQ. The V segment lost 4 bases and the J segment 0 bases; nucleotides outside the gene matches: 5. Written as DNA, the CDR3 is TGCGCCAGCAGCCCCGGGACAGGGAGCTCCTACGAGCAGTACTTC. Its translation is CASSPGTGSSYEQYF.

The CDR3 protein is CSARDLLGGTQYF. The CDR3 region has the DNA TGCAGTGCTAGAGACCTTCTTGGGGGTACGCAGTATTTT. J is TRBJ2-3 and V is TRBV20-1; TRBD1 or TRBD2 may be the D gene (5 bases each). The CDR3 is made up of 13 amino acids. V was pared by 0 bases and J by 8 bases, with 12 bases between. Germline V lookup: CDR1 DFQATT, CDR2 SNEGSKA (reference sequence).

This clonotype is a singleton in its sample. The CDR3 region is CASSEAGFNQPQHF. The CDR3 DNA sequence: TGTGCCAGCAGTGAAGCAGGGTTCAATCAGCCCCAGCATTTT. This sequence joins TRBV2 and TRBJ1-5; no clear D gene. Trimming left V 0 bases short and J 3 bases short, with 6 bases between. Looked up from germline, CDR1 is SNHLY and CDR2 is FYNNEI. The CDR3 runs to 14 residues.

V and J are TRBV6-1 and TRBJ2-3; D gene unclear. The CDR3 is made up of 13 amino acids. Germline CDR1 reads MNHNS; CDR2 reads SASEGT. V lost 7 bases, J lost 1 base, and 9 bases lay in between. CDR3 in amino acids: CASNRDRTDTQYF. CDR3 nucleotide sequence: TGTGCCAGCAATCGTGACCGCACAGATACGCAGTATTTT.

This clonotype was seen a few times. This chain links TRBV4-1 with TRBJ2-1, with 11 bases aligning to TRBD1. Germline V lookup: CDR1 MGHRA, CDR2 YSYEKL. Trimming at V came to 4 bases and at J to 10 bases, leaving 6 bases not matched to a gene. CDR3 length equals 14 residues. The CDR3 loop reads CASSLRTGGEEQFF. CDR3 coding DNA: TGCGCCAGCAGCCTCAGGACAGGGGGCGAGGAGCAGTTCTTC.

J is TRBJ2-1 and V is TRBV2; D is undetermined. The CDR3 has 13 residues. Germline lookup yields CDR1 SNHLY and CDR2 FYNNEI. Trimming cost V 7 bases and J 5 bases, with 12 bases left between them. DNA of the CDR3: TGTGCCAGCATCCTGAACCCCGACAATGAGCAGTTCTTC. Amino acids: CASILNPDNEQFF.

V gene TRBV28 combines with J gene TRBJ2-7; D is perhaps TRBD1 or TRBD2 (5 bases each). Germline assignment: CDR1 MDHEN and CDR2 SYDVKM. The CDR3 length is 13 residues. V shed 7 bases and J shed 2 bases, with 12 bases lying between them. CDR3 sequence: CASMDPGPYEQYF. The DNA of the CDR3 is TGTGCCAGCATGGACCCGGGGCCCTACGAGCAGTACTTC.

This clonotype was seen only a few times. The V and J genes are TRBV5-1 and TRBJ2-1, with D perhaps matching TRBD1 or TRBD2 (5 bases each). CDR3 size: 15 residues. The germline V gene has CDR1 SGHRS and CDR2 YFSETQ. V gave up 3 bases and J gave up 9 bases, with 19 bases separating them. This CDR3 is CASSSTGTGRSEQFF. DNA of the CDR3: TGCGCCAGCAGCTCAACCGGGACGGGGCGTAGTGAGCAGTTCTTC.

This clonotype showed up just a few times. The chain combines TRBV4-3 with TRBJ1-6, with 9 bases aligning to TRBD1. With V trimmed by 2 bases and J by 10 bases, 6 bases remained unmatched. In germline, CDR1 is LGHNA, CDR2 YSLEER. The CDR3 has 15 amino acids. The CDR3 protein is CASSQRDREGSPLHF. In nucleotides, the CDR3 is TGCGCCAGCAGCCAACGGGACAGGGAAGGCTCACCCCTCCACTTT.

J is TRBJ2-1 and V is TRBV5-4; 11 positions match TRBD2. The CDR3 runs to 15 residues. CDR1 and CDR2 (germline): SGHNT, YYREEE (reference sequence). The trim removed 4 bases at V and 7 bases at J, leaving 7 bases unmatched. The CDR3 sequence is CASSLSASGGNEQFF. CDR3 sequence (DNA): TGTGCCAGCAGCCTGTCGGCTAGCGGGGGGAATGAGCAGTTCTTC.

The genes are TRBV7-9 and TRBJ1-1, with D possibly matching TRBD1 (6 bases). This CDR3 comprises 12 residues. Germline V gene sequence: CDR1 SEHNR, CDR2 FQNEAQ (reference sequence). The V end lost 11 bases, the J end lost 1 base, and 11 bases lay between the germline ends. The CDR3 here is CAGARGNTEAFF. The CDR3 bases are TGTGCCGGAGCCAGGGGGAACACTGAAGCTTTCTTT.

DNA for the CDR3: TGTGCCAGCAGTGAATTTTGGGGCTCCTACGAGCAGTACTTC. Amino acid sequence: CASSEFWGSYEQYF. The chain recombines TRBV6-1 with TRBJ2-7; D unresolved. Trimming cost V 2 bases and J 0 bases, with 8 bases left between them. This CDR3 spans 14 amino acids. CDR1 MNHNS and CDR2 SASEGT come from the germline V gene.

The V and J genes are TRBV30 and TRBJ2-7; 7 positions match TRBD1. Losses at the gene ends were 0 bases for V and 2 bases for J; bases not matched to a gene: 7. The CDR3 is 15 amino acids. Germline V gene data show CDR1 as GTSNPN and CDR2 as SVGIG (reference sequence). The DNA for the CDR3 is TGTGCCTGGAGTGTCTCGGCAGGGGGTCCCTACGAGCAGTACTTC. Its protein product is CAWSVSAGGPYEQYF.

CDR3 residues: CASSFAGAEQYF. The CDR3 nucleotides are TGTGCCAGCAGTTTTGCAGGGGCCGAGCAGTACTTC. This chain links TRBV27 with TRBJ2-7; a possible D gene is TRBD1 (6 bases). There are 12 residues in the CDR3. The V gene's germline CDR1 is MNHEY and CDR2 SMNVEV (reference sequence). V lost 3 bases, J lost 6 bases, and 9 bases lay in between.

This clonotype has a handful of counts. The chain has TRBV4-1 and TRBJ2-5, with D possibly TRBD1 on 6 matching bases. This CDR3 comprises 16 residues. Trimming stripped 3 bases from V and 5 bases from J, with 19 bases between. Germline assignment: CDR1 MGHRA and CDR2 YSYEKL. The CDR3 is CASSHLGTSPGETQYF. The CDR3 DNA follows: TGCGCCAGCAGCCACCTAGGGACATCCCCCGGGGAGACCCAGTACTTC.